This TCR beta chain is from a study of Graves' ophthalmopathy and Graves' hyperthyroidism. The study, taken as a whole, reports: Detection in blood was also observed for most expanded thyroid clonotypes above 0.001 frequency.

The V gene lost 6 bases and the J gene lost 2 bases, with 17 bases spanning the gap. Germline CDR1 is SEHNR and CDR2 is FQNEAQ (reference sequence). The CDR3 length is 15 residues. With respect to this clonotype: What it binds is unknown.

RNA transcripts were the template, and TCR beta CDR3 regions were amplified from them. HTBI primers were employed in first-round RT-PCR, then a second-round multiplex PCR followed. TCRdb fed the multiplex PCR reads into MiXCR, producing one record per CDR3 protein. Seen here are 650,000 to 900,000 distinct CDR3 sequences, 40% observed once, and the top ten hold 40% to 45%. Moderately to severely active ophthalmopathy under 3 months, CAS at least 3, NOSPECS at least 4. Other autoimmune diseases, uncontrolled infections, pregnancy or lactation excluded patients from enrollment. This receptor was taken from an adult man with Graves' ophthalmopathy. Sample: peripheral blood. This chain connects TRBV7-9 to TRBJ2-7; D gene unclear. The CDR3 nucleotides are TGTGCCAGCAGTTTATTCCCGGACGGAACCTACGAGCAGTACTTC. Translating gives CASSLFPDGTYEQYF.